This T cell receptor beta chain derives from a study of control samples from healthy donors and cancer patients. Libraries were prepared by immunoSEQ multiplex PCR; TCRdb keeps only in-frame clonotypes and omits some of them. The table has approximately 140,000 clones, about nine tenths seen once. The CDR3 is 13 amino acids. The V end was cut by 7 bases, the J end by 1 base, with 13 bases between. Germline assignment: CDR1 SQVTM and CDR2 ANQGSEA. This TCR was sampled from a woman in her 30s in good health. Material for sequencing was blood. The chain recombines TRBV29-1 with TRBJ1-1; TRBD1 is a possible D gene (6 bases). The CDR3 nucleotides read TGCAGCGCCGGAACGGGACAGAACACTGAAGCTTTCTTT. Translation gives CSAGTGQNTEAFF.